This is a list of T cell receptor beta chains from one sample in a study of metastatic and nonmetastatic thyroid tumors. TCRdb used MiXCR to call clones anew from the PCR reads. The sample consists of around 30,000 clones, 11% of them appearing once. Sequencing used blood. Every receptor here comes from a female donor with papillary thyroid cancer or a benign thyroid nodule (not recorded which). Some clones in this sample may be carry-over from other donors' samples. Each CDR3 is given with its conserved first and last residue. The order of the fields is clone size, V gene, J gene, D gene, CDR3 protein, CDR3 DNA. D genes are given only for firm matches. Expanded clones are given a class, and other clones once, few, many or no size at all.

>NA|TRBV2|TRBJ2-2|TRBD2
CASKISSGSGTGELFF
TGTGCCAGCAAGATAAGTAGCGGGAGTGGCACCGGGGAGCTGTTTTTT
>many|TRBV6-5|TRBJ2-1|NA
CASSYFPPPNEQFF
TGTGCCAGCAGTTACTTTCCCCCTCCCAATGAGCAGTTCTTC
>few|TRBV6-1|TRBJ1-5|TRBD1
CASTQDRVNQPQHF
TGTGCCAGCACCCAGGACAGGGTGAATCAGCCCCAGCATTTT
>many|TRBV7-9|TRBJ1-2|NA
CASSLYTF
TGTGCCAGCAGCTTATACACCTTC
>many|TRBV29-1|TRBJ1-5|TRBD1
CSYRGSSNQPQHF
TGCAGTTACAGGGGGTCTAGCAATCAGCCCCAGCATTTT
>few|TRBV6-2/TRBV6-3|TRBJ1-2|TRBD1
CASNQFTGGEENYGYTF
TGTGCCAGCAATCAATTCACAGGGGGCGAGGAGAACTATGGCTACACCTTC
>many|TRBV7-8|TRBJ2-7|NA
CASSPGPGDYEQYF
TGTGCCAGCAGCCCTGGCCCAGGGGACTACGAGCAGTACTTC
>many|TRBV28|TRBJ2-7|NA
CASSPSGPFYEQYF
TGTGCCAGCAGTCCCAGCGGCCCCTTCTACGAGCAGTACTTC
>many|TRBV5-6|TRBJ2-1|TRBD2
CASSSLTSGRAAHEQFF
TGTGCCAGCAGCTCTTTGACTAGCGGGAGGGCCGCGCATGAGCAGTTCTTC
>many|TRBV9|TRBJ1-1|TRBD1
CASSATGGGNTEAFF
TGTGCCAGCAGCGCCACAGGGGGCGGGAACACTGAAGCTTTCTTT
>many|TRBV6-1|TRBJ2-7|TRBD2
CASSFSGLYEQYF
TGTGCCAGCAGTTTTAGCGGGCTCTACGAGCAGTACTTC
>few|TRBV5-6|TRBJ1-2|NA
CASSLPDRRGYGYTF
TGTGCCAGCAGCTTACCCGACAGGAGGGGCTATGGCTACACCTTC
>medium-sized|TRBV6-1|TRBJ1-5|NA
CASSEEVGRVGQPQHF
TGTGCCAGCAGTGAGGAGGTGGGCAGGGTCGGGCAGCCCCAGCATTTT
>few|TRBV12-3/TRBV12-4|TRBJ2-1|TRBD2
CASRTAGTSGRSEQFF
TGTGCCAGCAGGACCGCCGGGACTAGCGGGAGAAGTGAGCAGTTCTTC
>many|TRBV7-2|TRBJ2-7|TRBD2
CASSSPRGGGPYEQYF
TGTGCCAGCAGCTCCCCTCGGGGGGGGGGGCCCTACGAGCAGTACTTC
>many|TRBV19|TRBJ2-1|TRBD1
CASSLHAGTETNEQFF
TGTGCCAGTAGTCTTCACGCTGGGACAGAGACCAATGAGCAGTTCTTC
>many|TRBV7-9|TRBJ2-7|NA
CASSFGASSSYEQYF
TGTGCCAGCAGCTTCGGCGCCAGCAGCTCCTACGAGCAGTACTTC
>medium-sized|TRBV7-2|TRBJ2-3|TRBD2
CASSQTSGDTQYF
TGTGCCAGCAGCCAGACTAGCGGGGATACGCAGTATTTT
>many|TRBV29-1|TRBJ1-2|NA
CSVEPRTPGYTF
TGCAGCGTTGAGCCCCGTACTCCTGGCTACACCTTC
>few|TRBV14|TRBJ2-1|NA
CASSQERTVYNEQFF
TGTGCCAGCAGCCAAGAGAGGACAGTATACAATGAGCAGTTCTTC
>many|TRBV19|TRBJ2-3|TRBD2
CASSLAGATDTQYF
TGTGCCAGTTCTCTAGCGGGGGCCACAGATACGCAGTATTTT
>many|TRBV6-5|TRBJ2-7|NA
CASSYFPHYEQYF
TGTGCCAGCAGTTACTTCCCGCATTACGAGCAGTACTTC
>many|TRBV20-1|TRBJ2-7|TRBD2
CSASKGPGGGYEQYF
TGCAGTGCTAGTAAGGGGCCGGGAGGTGGCTACGAGCAGTACTTC